This entry lists 5 T cell receptor beta chains sequenced from one sample in a study of blood T cell repertoires in COVID-19. Method: immunoSEQ multiplex PCR; TCRdb's copy keeps in-frame clones and lacks some. The sample holds 200,000 to 300,000 clones, about 84% seen once. Sequencing used peripheral blood. The origin of the receptors is a woman over 75 with acute or convalescent COVID-19.

V is TRBV28 and J is TRBJ1-5; 8 nucleotides align to TRBD1. The V gene's germline CDR1 is MDHEN and CDR2 SYDVKM. This CDR3 comprises 14 residues. Losses at the gene ends were 7 bases for V and 3 bases for J; bases not matched to a gene: 5. The chain's CDR3 is CASTPGQVNQPQHF. CDR3 DNA sequence: TGTGCCAGCACCCCGGGACAGGTCAATCAGCCCCAGCATTTT. The whole variable domain, remainder taken from reference TRBV28 and TRBJ1-5, is DVKVTQSSRYLVKRTGEKVFLECVQDMDHENMFWYRQDPGLGLRLIYFSYDVKMKEKGDIPEGYSVSREKKERFSLILESASTNQTSMYLCASTPGQVNQPQHFGDGTRLSIL.

The rearrangement uses TRBV7-9 and TRBJ2-3, with D perhaps matching TRBD2 (6 bases). CDR1 is SEHNR, CDR2 FQNEAQ, per germline (reference sequence). The CDR3 runs 18 residues. V dropped 2 bases and J dropped 3 bases, with 21 bases sitting between them. The CDR3 DNA reads as TGTGCCAGCAGCTTATTTGGGAGTCAGGGAGGAGGAACAGATACGCAGTATTTT. Its translation: CASSLFGSQGGGTDTQYF.

This clone was seen a single time. The V gene is TRBV11-2, the J gene TRBJ1-4; D possibly corresponds to TRBD1 (6 bases). Germline V CDR1 and CDR2: SGHAT, FQNNGV. Trimming pared 0 bases from V and 6 bases from J, leaving 17 bases between. CDR3 size: 17 residues. CDR3 loop: CASSLDPNRVGYEKLFF. CDR3 coding DNA: TGTGCCAGCAGCTTAGACCCCAACAGGGTAGGTTATGAAAAACTGTTTTTT.

The chain has TRBV6-5 and TRBJ1-1, with D possibly TRBD1 on 5 matching bases. In germline, CDR1 is MNHEY, CDR2 SVGAGI. The V gene lost 6 bases and the J gene lost 10 bases, with 12 bases spanning the gap. The CDR3 runs 11 residues. The DNA of the CDR3 is TGTGCCAGCAGATCGTGGGGGGTAGCTTTCTTT. Encoded protein: CASRSWGVAFF.

The chain employs TRBV4-1 and TRBJ2-3, with 12 positions matching TRBD2. The trim removed 1 base at V and 5 bases at J, leaving 7 bases unmatched. CDR1 and CDR2 (germline): MGHRA, YSYEKL. The CDR3 runs to 17 residues. CDR3 amino acids: CASSQVPSGGALDTQYF. As DNA, the CDR3 is TGCGCCAGCAGCCAAGTCCCTAGCGGGGGGGCTCTAGATACGCAGTATTTT.